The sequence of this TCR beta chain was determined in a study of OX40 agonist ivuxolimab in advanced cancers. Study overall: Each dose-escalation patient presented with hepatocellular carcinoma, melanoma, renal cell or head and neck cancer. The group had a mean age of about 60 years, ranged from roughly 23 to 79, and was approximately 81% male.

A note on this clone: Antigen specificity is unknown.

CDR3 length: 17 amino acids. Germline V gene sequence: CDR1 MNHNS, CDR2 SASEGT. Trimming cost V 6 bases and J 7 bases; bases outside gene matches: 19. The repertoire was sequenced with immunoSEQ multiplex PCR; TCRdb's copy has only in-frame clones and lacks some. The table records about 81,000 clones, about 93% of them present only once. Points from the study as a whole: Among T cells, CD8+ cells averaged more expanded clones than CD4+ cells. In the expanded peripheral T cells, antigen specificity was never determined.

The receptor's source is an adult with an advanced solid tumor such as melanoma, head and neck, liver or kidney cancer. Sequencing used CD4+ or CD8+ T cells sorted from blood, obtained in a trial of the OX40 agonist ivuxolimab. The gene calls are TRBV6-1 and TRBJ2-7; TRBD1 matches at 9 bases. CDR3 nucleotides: TGTGCCAGCAGCGAAATACCCGGGACAGGGCCATCGGGGGAGCAGTACTTC. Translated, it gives CASSEIPGTGPSGEQYF.